A selection of T cell receptor delta chains follows, all from one sample in a study of gammadelta T cells in human blood. TCRdb re-called the RT-PCR reads using CATT. The table records about 700 delta-chain clones, 22% of them present only once. The sequencing input was Vgamma9Vdelta2 gamma-delta T cells from fetal blood. The origin of the receptors is a human fetus. Each CDR3 is given with its conserved first and last residue. The D gene is left open where the match is weak. Clone size is given for some rows only: seen once, a few or many times, or a class if the clone is expanded.

D	V	J	size	DNA	CDR3
TRDD3	TRDV2	TRDJ3	medium-sized	TGTGCCTGTGACACGCTGGGGGATATGTCCTGGGACACCCGACAGATGTTTTTC	CACDTLGDMSWDTRQMFF
TRDD3	TRDV2	TRDJ3	medium-sized	TGTGCCTGTGACAGGCTTACTGGGGGCTACCACCCTTCCTGGGACACCCGACAGATGTTTTTC	CACDRLTGGYHPSWDTRQMFF
TRDD3	TRDV2	TRDJ3	medium-sized	TGTGCCTGTGACACTGGGTACTGGGGGAGCTCCTGGGACACCCGACAGATGTTTTTC	CACDTGYWGSSWDTRQMFF
TRDD3	TRDV2	TRDJ3	medium-sized	TGTGCCTGTGACACACTGGGGGATAGCTCCTGGGACACCCGACAGATGTTTTTC	CACDTLGDSSWDTRQMFF
NA	TRDV2	TRDJ3	few	TGTGCCTGTGACTGGGGGCCGAGCTCCTGGGACACCCGACAGATGTTTTTC	CACDWGPSSWDTRQMFF
NA	TRDV2	TRDJ1	large	TGTGCCTGTGACACGGATACCGATAAACTCATCTTT	CACDTDTDKLIF
NA	TRDV2	TRDJ1	large	TGTGCCTGTGACACCGTGGGGTCTAAAAAGAAACTCATCTTT	CACDTVGSKKKLIF
TRDD3	TRDV2	TRDJ2	large	TGTGCCTGTGACCCGCTGACTGGGGGATACCCTTATGCTTTGACAGCACAACTCTTCTTT	CACDPLTGGYPYALTAQLFF
TRDD3	TRDV2	TRDJ3	large	TGTGCCTGTGACACAGGGGGATACGGAACCTGGGACACCCGACAGATGTTTTTC	CACDTGGYGTWDTRQMFF
TRDD3	TRDV2	TRDJ3	medium-sized	TGTGCCTGTGTTGGGGGATACTCCTGGGACACCCGACAGATGTTTTTC	CACVGGYSWDTRQMFF
TRDD3	TRDV2	TRDJ3	large	TGTGCCTGTGACACCGCGTGGGGGATACGCTCGAGCTCCTGGGACACCCGACAGATGTTTTTC	CACDTAWGIRSSSWDTRQMFF
TRDD3	TRDV2	TRDJ3	NA	TGTGCCTGTGACTGGGGGATAAAGAGCTCCTGGGACACCCGACAGATGTTTTTC	CACDWGIKSSWDTRQMFF
NA	TRDV2	TRDJ3	large	TGTGCCTGTGACACCTGGGGACCTAGGGCCGCCCGACAGATGTTTTTC	CACDTWGPRAARQMFF
TRDD3	TRDV2	TRDJ3	medium-sized	TGTGCCTGTGACACGCCCTGGGGGTCGAGCTCCTGGGACACCCGACAGATGTTTTTC	CACDTPWGSSSWDTRQMFF
TRDD3	TRDV2	TRDJ3	large	TGTGCCTGTGACACCGCGGGGATACGGAGCTCCTGGGACACCCGACAGATGTTTTTC	CACDTAGIRSSWDTRQMFF
TRDD3	TRDV2	TRDJ3	large	TGTGCCTGTGACACCTGGGGGATAAGGGACACCCGACAGATGTTTTTC	CACDTWGIRDTRQMFF
TRDD3	TRDV2	TRDJ2	large	TGTGCCTGTGACTACTGGGGGATGACAGCACAACTCTTCTTT	CACDYWGMTAQLFF
TRDD3	TRDV2	TRDJ3	large	TGTGCCTGTGACACCTGGGGGATCCCGAGCTCCTGGGACACCCGACAGATGTTTTTC	CACDTWGIPSSWDTRQMFF
NA	TRDV2	TRDJ3	medium-sized	TGTGCCTGTGACACGCTGTTTAGCTCCTGGGACACCCGACAGATGTTTTTC	CACDTLFSSWDTRQMFF
NA	TRDV2	TRDJ1	large	TGTGCCTGTGACCGTAACACCGATAAACTCATCTTT	CACDRNTDKLIF